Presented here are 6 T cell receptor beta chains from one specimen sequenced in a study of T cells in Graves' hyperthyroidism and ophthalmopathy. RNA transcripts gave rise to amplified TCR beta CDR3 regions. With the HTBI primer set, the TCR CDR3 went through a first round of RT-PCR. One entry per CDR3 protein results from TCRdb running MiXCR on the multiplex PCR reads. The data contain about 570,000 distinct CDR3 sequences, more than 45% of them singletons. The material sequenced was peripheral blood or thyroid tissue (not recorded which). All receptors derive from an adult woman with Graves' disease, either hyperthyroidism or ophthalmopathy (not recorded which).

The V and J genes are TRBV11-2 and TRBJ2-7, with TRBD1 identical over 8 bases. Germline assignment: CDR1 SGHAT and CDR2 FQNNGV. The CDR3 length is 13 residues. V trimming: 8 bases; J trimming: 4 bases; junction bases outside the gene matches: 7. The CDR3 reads CASLQGGSYEQYF. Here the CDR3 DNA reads TGTGCCAGCTTACAGGGGGGCTCATACGAGCAGTACTTC.

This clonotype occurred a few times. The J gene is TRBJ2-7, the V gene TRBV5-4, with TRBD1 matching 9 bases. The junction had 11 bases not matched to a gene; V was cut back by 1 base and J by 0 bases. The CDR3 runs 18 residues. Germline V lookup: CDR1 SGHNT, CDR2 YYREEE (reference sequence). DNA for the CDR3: TGTGCCAGCAGCTTGAGGGGCTACGGACAGGGGACCTCCTACGAGCAGTACTTC. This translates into CASSLRGYGQGTSYEQYF.

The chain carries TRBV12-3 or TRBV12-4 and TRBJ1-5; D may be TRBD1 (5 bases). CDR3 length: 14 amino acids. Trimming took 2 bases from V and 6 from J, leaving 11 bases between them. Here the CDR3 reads CASSLWGGGQPQHF. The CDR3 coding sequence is TGTGCCAGCAGTTTATGGGGCGGCGGTCAGCCCCAGCATTTT.

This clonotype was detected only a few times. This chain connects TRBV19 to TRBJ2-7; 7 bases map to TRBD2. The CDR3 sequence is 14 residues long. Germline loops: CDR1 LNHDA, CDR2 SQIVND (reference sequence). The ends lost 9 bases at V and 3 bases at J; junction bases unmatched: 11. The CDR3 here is CASSSSAGDYEQYF. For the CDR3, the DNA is TGTGCCAGCAGCTCATCTGCGGGGGACTACGAGCAGTACTTC.

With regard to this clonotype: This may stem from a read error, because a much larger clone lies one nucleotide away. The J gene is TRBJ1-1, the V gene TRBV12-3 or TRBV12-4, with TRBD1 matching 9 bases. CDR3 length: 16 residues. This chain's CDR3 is CASSSTPRTGESESFF. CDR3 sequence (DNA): TGTGCCAGCAGTTCTACCCCCCGGACAGGGGAGAGTGAATCTTTCTTT.

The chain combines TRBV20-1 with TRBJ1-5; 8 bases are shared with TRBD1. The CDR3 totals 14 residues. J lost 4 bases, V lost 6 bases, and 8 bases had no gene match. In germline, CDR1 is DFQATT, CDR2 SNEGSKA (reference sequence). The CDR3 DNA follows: TGCAGTGCGGCACCGGGACAGGATAATCAGCCCCAGCATTTT. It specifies CSAAPGQDNQPQHF.